This T cell receptor (beta chain) was recorded in a study of T cell clonality in common variable immunodeficiency. CDR3 size: 13 residues. CDR1 and CDR2 (germline): SGHTA, FQGNSA. V was cut by 5 bases and J by 6 bases, with 11 bases left in between. This clone was counted many times. The read stops 3 residues short of the end of the CDR3; the missing end is completed from the germline J gene. Profiling relied on immunoSEQ multiplex PCR, and the TCRdb table lists in-frame clones only, not all of them. The sample is made up of 40,000 to 45,000 clones, none counted only once. The chain is built from TRBV7-2 and TRBJ1-5; maybe TRBD1 (5 bases). The origin of this receptor is a person aged 18 to 70 in good health. The sample comprised peripheral blood mononuclear cells. The covered CDR3 bases are TGTGCCAGCAGCCCGCAGGGTGGTCAGCCC. Its protein product is CASSPQGGQP. The whole CDR3 sequence reads CASSPQGGQPQHF.